This TCR beta chain was sequenced in a study of T cell responses to AZD1222 COVID-19 vaccine. As to this clone: As yet, its antigen is unknown.

Study-wide results and limits: It should be noted that donors were predominantly white British and more often female, and clonal diversity was possibly underestimated.

Data came from immunoSEQ multiplex PCR; TCRdb stores just in-frame clones and leaves some out. The sample includes roughly 99,000 clones, roughly 87% seen only once; the top ten take about 5%. The specimen comprised peripheral blood, sampled 28 days after the second AZD1222 dose. This TCR was sampled from an adult who received the AZD1222 COVID-19 vaccine.

The CDR3 loop is CAWSKSGHSPLHF. The DNA of the CDR3 is TGTGCCTGGAGTAAGAGTGGTCATTCACCCCTCCACTTT. The V and J genes are TRBV30 and TRBJ1-6; no firm D call. Deletions cut 2 bases from V and 8 bases from J, with 10 bases between. Germline V gene data show CDR1 as GTSNPN and CDR2 as SVGIG (reference sequence). The CDR3 has 13 residues.